A few counts support the clone carrying this T cell receptor beta chain. The CDR3 runs to 12 residues. The ends were cut back, 0 bases at V and 12 bases at J, with 10 bases in the middle. Germline CDR1 SGDLS, CDR2 YYNGEE. These data are taken from a study of T-cell memory formation after mild COVID-19. For the study at large: There were largely donor-specific TCR clusters.

TCRdb re-analysed the 5' RACE reads in MiXCR, keeping a single row per CDR3 protein. The sample contains fewer than 350,000 distinct CDR3 sequences, roughly 15% of which appear only once. This sequence was found in a man aged 18 to 29 who had mild COVID-19 (a few samples of this study predate the infection). Cell type and time point are not known. The chain recombines TRBV9 with TRBJ2-1; no clear D. The sequenced sample consisted of PBMCs or a T cell subset sorted from them (not recorded which). The CDR3 sequence: CASSVVGPPQFF. The CDR3 region has the DNA TGTGCCAGCAGCGTAGTCGGACCCCCGCAGTTCTTC. The whole variable domain, filled in from reference TRBV9 and TRBJ2-1, reads DSGVTQTPKHLITATGQRVTLRCSPRSGDLSVYWYQQSLDQGLQFLIQYYNGEERAKGNILERFSAQQFPDLHSELNLSSLELGDSALYFCASSVVGPPQFFGPGTRLTVL.